The 31 T cell receptor beta chains presented below share a single source sample, sequenced in a study of somatic mutations in cytotoxic T cells in rheumatoid arthritis. Clones were sequenced by immunoSEQ multiplex PCR, and TCRdb holds only the in-frame ones, with some missing. The table records roughly 10,000 clones, roughly 80% of them present only once. The sequencing sample was made of CD8+ T cells sorted from blood. All receptors come from a man aged 50 or older in good health.

Only a few counts were recorded for this clone. This chain links TRBV6-6 with TRBJ2-5; tentatively, D is TRBD1 (5 bases). V dropped 1 base and J dropped 3 bases, with 6 bases sitting between them. Germline V gene sequence: CDR1 MNHNY, CDR2 SVGAGI (reference sequence). CDR3 length: 13 amino acids. CDR3 sequence (DNA): TGTGCCAGCAGTTACTTAGGGGAAGAGACCCAGTACTTC. Protein sequence: CASSYLGEETQYF.

About this clone itself: The conserved closing phenylalanine or tryptophan is absent in this CDR3, likely reflecting a read error. The chain employs TRBV27 and TRBJ2-7; the D is unclear. From germline, CDR1 is MNHEY and CDR2 SMNVEV (reference sequence). V lost 6 bases to trimming and J lost 2 bases, with 14 bases between them. This CDR3 comprises 14 residues. In nucleotides, the CDR3 is TGTGCCAGCAGCCCGCTGGAGTCACCCTACGAGCAGTACCTC. Translation gives CASSPLESPYEQYL.

This chain connects TRBV5-6 to TRBJ2-7; D remains ambiguous. Germline CDR1 SGHDT, CDR2 YYEEEE. The CDR3 extends over 14 amino acids. With 0 bases removed from V and 2 bases from J, the gap between germline ends came to 9 bases. The CDR3 protein is CASSLARHTYEQYF. In DNA, the CDR3 is TGTGCCAGCAGCTTGGCCCGTCACACCTACGAGCAGTACTTC.

The gene calls are TRBV9 and TRBJ1-1; 9 nucleotides match TRBD1. Trimming cost V 0 bases and J 0 bases; bases outside gene matches: 6. The CDR3 extends over 17 amino acids. CDR1 is SGDLS, CDR2 YYNGEE, per germline. The CDR3 DNA follows: TGTGCCAGCAGCGTAGTGGGACAGGGTTTTGTGAACACTGAAGCTTTCTTT. This sequence encodes CASSVVGQGFVNTEAFF.

The V and J genes are TRBV28 and TRBJ2-5; D ambiguous. The CDR3 covers 11 residues. V lost 8 bases, J lost 5 bases, and 9 bases lay in between. CDR1 is MDHEN and CDR2 is SYDVKM in the germline V gene. CDR3 nucleotide sequence: TGTGCCAGCCTAATCGGGGAGACCCAGTACTTC. It encodes CASLIGETQYF.

The chain carries TRBV9 and TRBJ2-1, with 9 bases fitting TRBD2. With V trimmed by 2 bases and J by 8 bases, 11 bases remained unmatched. Germline values: CDR1 SGDLS, CDR2 YYNGEE. The CDR3 covers 16 residues. The CDR3, as DNA: TGTGCCAGCAGCGTGGGACTAGCAAGAATCACCCATGAGCAGTTCTTC. This translates into CASSVGLARITHEQFF.

The genes are TRBV27 and TRBJ2-1, with D perhaps matching TRBD2 (6 bases). This CDR3 spans 12 amino acids. Germline V gene data show CDR1 as MNHEY and CDR2 as SMNVEV (reference sequence). V lost 5 bases, J lost 9 bases, and 11 bases lay in between. CDR3: CASSETRLEQFF. CDR3 DNA: TGTGCCAGCAGTGAGACTAGACTTGAGCAGTTCTTC.

The rearrangement links TRBV5-1 to TRBJ1-1, with a possible D match to TRBD1 (5 bases). Germline V lookup: CDR1 SGHRS, CDR2 YFSETQ. The CDR3 loop spans 15 amino acids. V was clipped by 2 bases and J by 1 base, with 12 bases between them. The CDR3 region has the DNA TGCGCCAGCAGCTTTCGGAGGGGCCAGAACACTGAAGCTTTCTTT. Its protein product is CASSFRRGQNTEAFF.

This clone was detected a few times. The rearrangement uses TRBV2 and TRBJ1-1; D is undetermined. This CDR3 is built from 12 residues. Germline loops: CDR1 SNHLY, CDR2 FYNNEI. The germline V and J ends were trimmed by 7 bases and 7 bases, with 13 bases remaining between them. The CDR3 protein is CASKGGLLEAFF. Here the CDR3 DNA reads TGTGCCAGCAAGGGAGGGCTACTTGAAGCTTTCTTT.

There are a few counts of this clone. The J gene is TRBJ1-2, the V gene TRBV11-2; D may be TRBD1 (6 bases). Germline CDR1 and CDR2: SGHAT and FQNNGV. This CDR3 has 15 residues. Deletions cut 7 bases from V and 3 bases from J, with 18 bases between. CDR3 in amino acids: CASTGPGEGHYGYTF. The CDR3 DNA follows: TGTGCCAGCACCGGTCCAGGGGAAGGCCACTATGGCTACACCTTC.

This clone was counted once. The chain carries TRBV27 and TRBJ2-2; the match to TRBD2 covers 12 bases. Germline CDR1 reads MNHEY; CDR2 reads SMNVEV (reference sequence). V lost 6 bases to trimming and J lost 3 bases; unmatched junction nucleotides: 8. The CDR3 spans 17 residues. This chain's CDR3 is CASRTVTSGSYTGELFF. The CDR3 DNA sequence: TGTGCCAGCAGAACCGTGACTAGCGGGAGTTACACCGGGGAGCTGTTTTTT.

The V gene is TRBV27, the J gene TRBJ2-7; the D gene is possibly TRBD1 (6 bases). The CDR3 has 14 residues. V lost 5 bases and J lost 0, with 11 bases in between. CDR1 and CDR2 (germline): MNHEY, SMNVEV (reference sequence). The CDR3 here is CASSITGPSYEQYF. In nucleotides, the CDR3 is TGTGCCAGCAGTATCACAGGGCCCTCCTACGAGCAGTACTTC.

This chain links TRBV6-5 with TRBJ1-2; 7 bases align to TRBD1. CDR1 is MNHEY and CDR2 is SVGAGI in the germline V gene. Trimming took 6 bases from V and 6 from J; bases not matched to a gene: 7. The CDR3 length is 13 residues. The CDR3 protein is CASSQWQGDGYTF. CDR3 nucleotides: TGTGCCAGCAGCCAGTGGCAGGGGGATGGCTACACCTTC.

This chain joins TRBV19 and TRBJ2-1, with 7 bases matching TRBD2. CDR3 length: 14 amino acids. Looked up from germline, CDR1 is LNHDA and CDR2 is SQIVND (reference sequence). Trimming at V came to 8 bases and at J to 0 bases, leaving 4 bases not matched to a gene. The CDR3 loop is CASRAGSSYNEQFF. In DNA, the CDR3 is TGTGCCAGTCGAGCGGGGAGCTCCTACAATGAGCAGTTCTTC.

The chain couples TRBV28 to TRBJ1-5; TRBD1 is a possible D gene (5 bases). The V gene's germline CDR1 is MDHEN and CDR2 SYDVKM. The CDR3 length is 15 residues. Trimming took off 7 bases at V and 4 bases at J, with 17 bases between the two ends. Here the CDR3 DNA reads TGTGCCAGCACCCCATGGGGGGAAAAGAATCAGCCCCAGCATTTT. Encoded protein: CASTPWGEKNQPQHF.

V and J are TRBV7-9 and TRBJ2-7; 8 nucleotides match TRBD1. V lost 5 bases to trimming and J lost 3 bases; unmatched junction nucleotides: 9. CDR3 size: 15 residues. Germline values: CDR1 SEHNR, CDR2 FQNEAQ (reference sequence). The CDR3 protein is CASSPKRGQVYEQYF. The CDR3 coding sequence is TGTGCCAGCAGCCCGAAAAGGGGACAGGTCTACGAGCAGTACTTC.

The V gene is TRBV9, the J gene TRBJ1-1; the D is unclear. The CDR3 totals 11 residues. The V gene lost 2 bases and the J gene lost 4 bases, with 3 bases spanning the gap. CDR1 and CDR2 (germline): SGDLS, YYNGEE. The chain's CDR3 is CASSVITEAFF. The CDR3, as DNA: TGTGCCAGCAGCGTCATCACTGAAGCTTTCTTT.

With respect to this clone: This sample also contains other DNA sequences that code for the same CDR3. The chain recombines TRBV27 with TRBJ1-1; D might be TRBD1 (6 bases). The CDR3 runs to 16 residues. The V gene's germline CDR1 is MNHEY and CDR2 SMNVEV (reference sequence). The germline V and J ends were trimmed by 2 bases and 7 bases, with 20 bases remaining between them. CDR3 residues: CASSLNGGGGGGEAFF. Written as DNA, the CDR3 is TGTGCCAGCAGTTTAAACGGGGGCGGTGGGGGGGGTGAAGCTTTCTTT.

The table lists this clone with a count of one. The chain combines TRBV7-9 with TRBJ2-1, with TRBD1 matching 9 bases. CDR1 and CDR2 from the germline V gene are SEHNR and FQNEAQ (reference sequence). The V gene end was trimmed by 7 bases and the J gene end by 1 base; junction bases not matched to a gene: 5. The CDR3 contains 15 residues. The CDR3 loop reads CASTLDRGSYNEQFF. The CDR3 DNA follows: TGTGCCAGCACCCTGGACAGGGGATCCTACAATGAGCAGTTCTTC.

This rearrangement joins TRBV27 to TRBJ1-3; maybe TRBD1 (6 bases). Per the germline V gene, CDR1 is MNHEY and CDR2 is SMNVEV (reference sequence). This CDR3 comprises 15 residues. V was shortened by 3 bases and J by 0 bases, with 9 bases between the two germline ends. The CDR3 region has the DNA TGTGCCAGCAGTTTGAGGGGGTTCTCTGGAAACACCATATATTTT. It encodes CASSLRGFSGNTIYF.

The V and J genes are TRBV10-3 and TRBJ2-3; D is uncertain. The germline V and J ends were trimmed by 2 bases and 6 bases, with 6 bases remaining between them. This CDR3 region has 12 residues. Germline V lookup: CDR1 ENHRY, CDR2 SYGVKD. CDR3 DNA: TGTGCCATCAGTGAGAGAGCGGATACGCAGTATTTT. As protein: CAISERADTQYF.

The V and J genes are TRBV6-1 and TRBJ2-2; possible D gene TRBD1, 6 bases. This CDR3 has 17 amino acids. From germline, CDR1 is MNHNS and CDR2 SASEGT. Trimming shortened V by 2 bases and J by 4 bases, and 17 bases separated the two germline ends. CDR3 in DNA: TGTGCCAGCAGTGAAAAGGCCAGGGGCGCGGGCACCGGGGAGCTGTTTTTT. Encoded protein: CASSEKARGAGTGELFF.

This chain uses TRBV25-1 with TRBJ1-4, with D possibly being TRBD1 (5 bases). Germline loops: CDR1 MGHDK, CDR2 SYGVNS. The CDR3 length is 18 residues. The V end lost 6 bases, the J end lost 5 bases, and 25 bases lay between the germline ends. The CDR3 reads CASRKTTPSTGKNEKLFF. The CDR3 DNA reads TGTGCCAGCAGAAAAACCACCCCTTCAACAGGCAAAAATGAAAAACTGTTTTTT.

This sequence joins TRBV6-1 and TRBJ2-1; weak D call: TRBD2 (5 bases). The germline CDR1 and CDR2 sequences are MNHNS and SASEGT. The CDR3 totals 14 residues. The V end lost 1 base, the J end lost 9 bases, and 13 bases lay between the germline ends. For the CDR3, the DNA is TGTGCCAGCAGTGAAGGGACGGGGTGGAGTGAGCAGTTCTTC. Residues: CASSEGTGWSEQFF.

This chain uses TRBV28 with TRBJ2-3, with 7 bases lining up with TRBD2. V lost 2 bases, J lost 1 base, and 9 bases stayed unmatched. CDR1 is MDHEN and CDR2 is SYDVKM in the germline V gene. CDR3 length equals 17 residues. As DNA, the CDR3 is TGTGCCAGCAGTTTAAGTTCCTGGGGGAGGGGCACAGATACGCAGTATTTT. Translated: CASSLSSWGRGTDTQYF.

The chain employs TRBV27 and TRBJ2-2; TRBD1 matches at 8 bases. V was pared by 5 bases and J by 4 bases, with 9 bases of the junction left unmatched. Germline V gene lookup returns CDR1 MNHEY and CDR2 SMNVEV (reference sequence). CDR3 length equals 16 residues. The CDR3 nucleotides read TGTGCCAGCAGTCCCCCCAGGACAGGGTTCACCGGGGAGCTGTTTTTT. It codes for CASSPPRTGFTGELFF.

This chain joins TRBV7-8 and TRBJ2-7, with 14 bases aligning to TRBD2. This CDR3 has 15 residues. V dropped 1 base and J dropped 9; count of bases not matched to a gene: 5. Per germline, CDR1 SGHVS and CDR2 FQNEAQ. The CDR3 region is CASSLGGLAGVLQYF. CDR3 nucleotide sequence: TGTGCCAGCAGCTTAGGGGGACTAGCGGGAGTACTGCAGTACTTC.

V gene TRBV5-6 combines with J gene TRBJ1-5, with TRBD1 matching over 7 bases. V lost 4 bases to trimming and J lost 1 base; unmatched junction nucleotides: 11. Germline loops: CDR1 SGHDT, CDR2 YYEEEE. CDR3 length: 17 amino acids. CDR3 coding DNA: TGTGCCAGCAGCGCGATAAGGGGGCGCGAGAGCAATCAGCCCCAGCATTTT. Encoded protein: CASSAIRGRESNQPQHF.

This chain links TRBV2 with TRBJ2-7; 7 nucleotides line up with TRBD1. The ends lost 3 bases at V and 1 base at J; junction bases unmatched: 6. This CDR3 spans 15 amino acids. Germline CDR1 is SNHLY and CDR2 is FYNNEI. This CDR3 reads CASSESRDSSYEQYF. CDR3 bases: TGTGCCAGCAGTGAGAGCCGGGACAGTTCCTACGAGCAGTACTTC.

The chain links TRBV5-4 to TRBJ2-7; D may be TRBD1 (5 bases). V lost 1 base and J lost 5, with 7 bases in between. In germline, CDR1 is SGHNT, CDR2 YYREEE (reference sequence). CDR3 length equals 12 residues. The CDR3, as DNA: TGTGCCAGCAGCTTGTCAGGGAACGAGCAGTACTTC. Encoded protein: CASSLSGNEQYF.

The chain couples TRBV7-7 to TRBJ2-5; D call uncertain. The CDR3 covers 14 residues. CDR1 SSHAT and CDR2 FNYEAQ come from the germline V gene (reference sequence). Trimming shortened V by 1 base and J by 0 bases, and 6 bases separated the two germline ends. CDR3 sequence (DNA): TGTGCCAGCAGCTTAGTACTGAACCAAGAGACCCAGTACTTC. Translating it yields CASSLVLNQETQYF.